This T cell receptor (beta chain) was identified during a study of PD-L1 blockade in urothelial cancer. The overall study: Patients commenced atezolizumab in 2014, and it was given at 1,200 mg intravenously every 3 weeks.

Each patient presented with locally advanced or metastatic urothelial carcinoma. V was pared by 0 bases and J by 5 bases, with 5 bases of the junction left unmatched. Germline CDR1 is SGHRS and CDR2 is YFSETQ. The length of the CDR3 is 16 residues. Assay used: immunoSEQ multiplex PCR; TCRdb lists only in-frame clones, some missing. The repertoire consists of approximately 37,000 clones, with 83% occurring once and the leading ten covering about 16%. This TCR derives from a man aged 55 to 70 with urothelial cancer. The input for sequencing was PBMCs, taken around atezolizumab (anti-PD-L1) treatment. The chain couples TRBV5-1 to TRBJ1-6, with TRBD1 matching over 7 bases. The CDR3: CASSLETTGDNSPLHF. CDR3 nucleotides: TGCGCCAGCAGCTTGGAGACAACAGGGGATAATTCACCCCTCCACTTT.